The rows below give T cell receptor beta chains drawn from one sample of a study of blood T cell repertoires in COVID-19. The data were produced by immunoSEQ multiplex PCR, yet TCRdb's version contains in-frame clones alone and is incomplete. The sample consists of about 180,000 clones, about 80% of them appearing once. Sequencing used PBMCs or T cells enriched from blood (not recorded which). The receptors shown here come from a man aged 60-69 years who had been exposed to COVID-19. Both conserved end residues are part of each CDR3. A D gene is named only where the DNA matches it firmly.

v_gene	j_gene	d_gene	CDR3aa
TRBV3-1/TRBV3-2	TRBJ2-1	TRBD1	CASSQGDRANEQFF
TRBV6-5	TRBJ2-7	.	CASRGRGSYEQYF
TRBV27	TRBJ2-1	TRBD2	CASSPGGTSGSTYNEQFF
TRBV9	TRBJ2-3	TRBD2	CASSVGTSGSGADTQYF
TRBV12-5	TRBJ2-4	.	CASGLLPGNIQYF
TRBV30	TRBJ1-2	.	CAWSVAGEYGYTF
TRBV19	TRBJ1-1	.	CASKPPRVNTEAFF
TRBV9	TRBJ1-3	.	CASSVAAQGNTIYF
TRBV24-1	TRBJ2-1	TRBD2	CATPNPGRVTYNEQFF
TRBV5-1	TRBJ1-2	.	CASSRGQFRNNYGYTF
TRBV24-1	TRBJ2-1	.	CATRSHSYNEQFF
TRBV7-3	TRBJ1-6	TRBD1	CASSFNRGSPLHF
TRBV19	TRBJ1-2	TRBD1	CASSIGDSYGYTF
TRBV7-9	TRBJ2-5	TRBD2	CASSSSGARETQYF
TRBV19	TRBJ2-6	.	CASSMGQASGANVLTF
TRBV12-3/TRBV12-4	TRBJ1-4	TRBD1	CATRDSWGEKLFF
TRBV7-2	TRBJ2-3	TRBD2	CASSITPLAGSTDTQYF
TRBV11-2	TRBJ1-1	TRBD1	CASSLAGGTEAFF
TRBV10-3	TRBJ1-4	.	CAISEEGEKLFF
TRBV30	TRBJ1-3	.	CAWIRVSGNTIYF
TRBV2	TRBJ2-2	TRBD2	CASSERSSGDTGELFF
TRBV6-5	TRBJ2-1	TRBD1	CASRRTGAGNEQFF
TRBV28	TRBJ1-4	TRBD1	CASSFQQGAATNEKLFF
TRBV19	TRBJ1-2	.	CASSIAPRWGYTF
TRBV10-3	TRBJ2-7	TRBD2	CAISGAGGPFYEQYF
TRBV5-6	TRBJ2-2	.	CASSLTKLAAGELFF
TRBV6-5	TRBJ1-3	TRBD1	CASSWETGSGNTIYF
TRBV6-5	TRBJ2-1	TRBD2	CASLGLASNEQFF
TRBV14	TRBJ2-3	TRBD1	CASSQGDRYTDTQYF
TRBV4-3	TRBJ2-3	.	CASSHAGGRTQYF
TRBV7-2	TRBJ2-3	.	CASSLGRGSYPSTDTQYF
TRBV2	TRBJ2-3	.	CASSFTAVYTDTQYF
TRBV28	TRBJ2-3	.	CASSLIVPDTQYF
TRBV7-3	TRBJ1-1	.	CASSIDSNTEAFF
TRBV19	TRBJ2-2	.	CASTGAGDNTGELFF
TRBV7-6	TRBJ1-1	.	CASSKTGNTEAFF
TRBV6-1	TRBJ2-3	TRBD2	CASSEFLAGGSADTQYF
TRBV19	TRBJ2-7	TRBD2	CASSSGGTYEQYF
TRBV10-3	TRBJ1-5	.	CAISGATSNQPQHF
TRBV5-4	TRBJ2-3	TRBD2	CASSLGPRLAGGPVF
TRBV5-1	TRBJ1-1	.	CASSPRENTEAFF
TRBV7-6	TRBJ1-3	.	CASSLYTGYAGNTIYF
TRBV2	TRBJ1-5	.	CASSDRGTSNQPQHF
TRBV9	TRBJ2-1	.	CASSAQIGVGGSRTYNEQFF
TRBV27	TRBJ1-2	.	CASSATSLNYGYTF
TRBV7-8	TRBJ2-4	TRBD2	CASSPRGGGIQYF
TRBV15	TRBJ1-1	.	CATSSRGSATEAFF
TRBV7-8	TRBJ2-1	.	CASSFTQGHNEQFF
TRBV29-1	TRBJ2-1	.	CSVNEAGLQLQFF
TRBV7-9	TRBJ1-3	.	CASSESSGNTIYF
TRBV29-1	TRBJ1-1	TRBD1	CSVGQGDTEAFF
TRBV7-8	TRBJ2-3	TRBD2	CASSPLAGVTDTQYF
TRBV30	TRBJ2-7	TRBD2	CAWSESGSFEQYF
TRBV27	TRBJ2-1	.	CASSSQGSSYNEQFF
TRBV2	TRBJ2-2	.	CASSAITGSTGELFF